This T cell receptor beta chain was retrieved from a study of patients and donors after allogeneic stem cell transplantation. TCRdb processed the RT-PCR reads anew with MiXCR; each CDR3 protein has one entry. The sample lists about 960,000 distinct CDR3 sequences, roughly 18% occurring once. Trimming stripped 2 bases from V and 6 bases from J, with 10 bases between. Germline V gene data show CDR1 as SGHRS and CDR2 as YFSETQ. The CDR3 spans 13 residues. This clonotype has a handful of counts. What was sequenced was blood, either unsorted or a sorted T cell fraction (not recorded which). The J gene is TRBJ2-3, the V gene TRBV5-1, with D perhaps matching TRBD1 or TRBD2 (5 bases each). The sequence was obtained from a human donor who was either an allogeneic HSCT recipient or a stem cell or donor lymphocyte infusion donor (not recorded which). It is not recorded whose cells these are; they may come from a transplant donor. CDR3 loop: CASSFSWGDTQYF. CDR3 sequence (DNA): TGCGCCAGCAGCTTCTCTTGGGGGGATACGCAGTATTTT.